The T cell receptor (beta chain) described here comes from a study of response to subunit inactivated influenza vaccine. MiXCR was run by TCRdb on the RT-PCR reads, yielding one entry per CDR3 protein. The table lists roughly 500,000 distinct CDR3 sequences, under 30% of them singletons. This clonotype appeared a single time. V gave up 0 bases and J gave up 2 bases, with 10 bases separating them. Germline V gives CDR1 KGHDR, CDR2 SFDVKD. The length of the CDR3 is 15 residues. In addition, the sample was reused for a study of T cells expressing NK-cell markers. From that paper: The authors generated TCR beta cDNA through 5'RACE template switching with UMIs. Sorted CD3+CD56+NKG2C+, CD3+CD56+NKG2C- and CD3+CD56-NKG2C+ T-cell subsets were beta-chain profiled. There were seven HCMV-seropositive donors and one seronegative donor among the eight sequenced. Dominant NKG2C+ clonotype frequencies of 1.0-7.0% of CD8+ T cells were measured in roughly 6 donors. These clonotypes additionally ranked first within the CD3+CD56-NKG2C+ fraction of a handful of donors.

The sequencing used CD4+ T cells sorted from PBMCs, collected approximately 12 days after vaccination. The chain employs TRBV24-1 and TRBJ2-7; TRBD1 or TRBD2 may be the D gene (5 bases each). This clonotype was sampled from a man aged 50 to 60 who received an inactivated influenza vaccine. CDR3 nucleotide sequence: TGTGCCACCAGTGATTTGAGGGACCCCCCCTACGAGCAGTACTTC. This encodes CATSDLRDPPYEQYF.